These 26 T cell receptor beta chains came from one sample sequenced in a study of molecular identifiers for immune sequencing clone quantification. MiXCR, applied by TCRdb to the PCR reads, yields one record per CDR3 protein. Of over 300,000 distinct CDR3 sequences listed, roughly a quarter are singletons. The sample was naive CD8+ T cells from blood, with Jurkat cell RNA spiked in. This sample's subset: FACS-sorted CD8+CD4-CCR7+CD45RA+ naive T cells. The receptors stem from a human donor in good health. Some libraries in this study had Jurkat cell RNA spiked in.

This clonotype came up many times. This sequence joins TRBV12-3 or TRBV12-4 and TRBJ2-5, with 13 bases lining up with TRBD2. Trimming at V came to 6 bases and at J to 2 bases, leaving 6 bases not matched to a gene. CDR3 length equals 16 residues. The CDR3 sequence is CASRGGLAGVQETQYF. The CDR3 DNA sequence: TGTGCCAGCAGGGGCGGACTAGCGGGGGTTCAAGAGACCCAGTACTTC.

Concerning this clonotype: Since a much larger clone is just one base distant, this may be a read error. The chain uses TRBV10-2 and TRBJ2-4; D call uncertain. There are 13 residues in the CDR3. The V gene lost 1 base and the J gene lost 5 bases, with 6 bases spanning the gap. Germline values: CDR1 WSHSY, CDR2 SAAADI. In nucleotides, the CDR3 is TGCGCCAGCAGTGAGTGGCGCGAAAACATTCAGTACTTC. Translation gives CASSEWRENIQYF.

This clonotype has ten or more counts. The chain uses TRBV6-1 and TRBJ1-1; D possibly corresponds to TRBD1 (5 bases). Germline V gives CDR1 MNHNS, CDR2 SASEGT. Between the trimmed V and J ends, which lost 0 bases and 11 bases, there was a span of 7 bases. The CDR3 has 11 residues. DNA of the CDR3: TGTGCCAGCAGTGAAGCGGGGCCGGCTTTCTTT. Encoded protein: CASSEAGPAFF.

This clonotype has ten or more counts. This rearrangement joins TRBV29-1 to TRBJ1-5; D gene ambiguous. V was pared by 0 bases and J by 7 bases, with 25 bases between. The CDR3 is made up of 18 amino acids. Germline CDR1 is SQVTM and CDR2 is ANQGSEA. The CDR3 loop is CSVEDKARAPEGSQPQHF. The CDR3 DNA reads as TGCAGCGTTGAAGATAAAGCTCGAGCCCCAGAGGGTAGCCAGCCCCAGCATTTT.

Only a few counts were recorded for this clonotype. The chain recombines TRBV28 with TRBJ1-2, with 9 bases identical to TRBD1. This CDR3 has 16 residues. The germline V gene encodes CDR1 MDHEN and CDR2 SYDVKM. The V and J ends lost 6 bases and 2 bases, in that order; junction bases with no gene match: 10. The CDR3 nucleotides are TGTGCCAGCAGACTGACGAGGGGACAGGGAAACTATGGCTACACCTTC. Encoded protein: CASRLTRGQGNYGYTF.

Concerning this clonotype: Being one base from a much bigger clone, this may be a read error. The chain couples TRBV7-3 to TRBJ1-1; TRBD1 matches at 7 bases. The CDR3 sequence is 15 residues long. The V segment lost 4 bases and the J segment 6 bases; nucleotides outside the gene matches: 11. Germline V CDR1 and CDR2: SGHTA, FQGTGA. The CDR3 region is CASSSHRGKDPEAFF. The CDR3 DNA sequence: TGTGCCAGCAGCTCGCACAGGGGTAAGGACCCTGAAGCTTTCTTT.

This clonotype was recorded a few times. The chain employs TRBV20-1 and TRBJ2-2, with D possibly matching TRBD1 (6 bases). V shed 0 bases and J shed 5 bases, with 13 bases lying between them. Germline lookup yields CDR1 DFQATT and CDR2 SNEGSKA (reference sequence). CDR3 length: 15 residues. CDR3 in DNA: TGCAGTGCTAGAGAGGCAGGGGAAAGGACCGGGGAGCTGTTTTTT. This sequence encodes CSAREAGERTGELFF.

This clonotype was recorded a few times. The genes are TRBV20-1 and TRBJ1-2; D gene ambiguous. Germline CDR1 reads DFQATT; CDR2 reads SNEGSKA (reference sequence). V lost 0 bases to trimming and J lost 0 bases, with 8 bases between them. The CDR3 covers 14 residues. CDR3 coding DNA: TGCAGTGCTAGAGATCGTCAGACTAACTATGGCTACACCTTC. It translates to CSARDRQTNYGYTF.

To note about this clonotype: Germline and junction disagree at one end, which may indicate a read error. V and J are TRBV20-1 and TRBJ2-5, with 7 bases aligning to TRBD2. The CDR3 is 15 amino acids. Germline-derived CDR1 and CDR2 are DFQATT and SNEGSKA (reference sequence). CDR3 sequence: CSARDMRELQETQHF. In nucleotides, the CDR3 is TGCAGTGCTAGAGATATGCGGGAGCTCCAAGAGACCCAGCACTTC.

This clonotype occurred a few times. The rearrangement uses TRBV5-6 and TRBJ2-1, with D perhaps TRBD1 or TRBD2 (6 bases each). This CDR3 region has 16 residues. The germline V and J ends were trimmed by 4 bases and 6 bases, with 20 bases remaining between them. The germline V gene has CDR1 SGHDT and CDR2 YYEEEE. The CDR3 loop reads CASSTPVGGFANEQFF. CDR3 nucleotides: TGTGCCAGCAGCACCCCGGTAGGGGGGTTCGCCAATGAGCAGTTCTTC.

This clonotype showed up many times. The V gene is TRBV28, the J gene TRBJ2-6; D unclear. The CDR3 length is 15 residues. Germline loops: CDR1 MDHEN, CDR2 SYDVKM. The germline V and J ends were trimmed by 7 bases and 0 bases, with 10 bases remaining between them. This CDR3 is CASTLATSGANVLTF. The CDR3 DNA reads TGTGCCAGCACCCTGGCTACCTCTGGGGCCAACGTCCTGACTTTC.

Concerning this clonotype itself: Given the absence of the conserved phenylalanine or tryptophan at the CDR3 end, a read error is likely. This sequence joins TRBV6-2 or TRBV6-3 and TRBJ2-5; no clear D gene. This CDR3 is 13 amino acids long. Germline CDR1 and CDR2: MNHEY and SVGEGT. V lost 4 bases and J lost 5, with 11 bases in between. The CDR3 coding sequence is TGTGCCAGCAGTTCTGGTGTGGTGGAGACCCAGTACCTC. Encoded protein: CASSSGVVETQYL.

This clonotype showed up many times. The chain is built from TRBV9 and TRBJ1-1, with 9 bases lining up with TRBD1. Germline lookup yields CDR1 SGDLS and CDR2 YYNGEE. The length of the CDR3 is 16 residues. Trimming at V came to 3 bases and at J to 2 bases, leaving 8 bases not matched to a gene. CDR3 region: CASSAGDRVINTEAFF. CDR3 sequence (DNA): TGTGCCAGCAGCGCCGGGGACAGGGTTATTAACACTGAAGCTTTCTTT. Full variable domain (outside the CDR3, taken from reference TRBV9 and TRBJ1-1): DSGVTQTPKHLITATGQRVTLRCSPRSGDLSVYWYQQSLDQGLQFLIQYYNGEERAKGNILERFSAQQFPDLHSELNLSSLELGDSALYFCASSAGDRVINTEAFFGQGTRLTVV.

The sample holds a few counts of this clonotype. The chain recombines TRBV20-1 with TRBJ2-7, with 7 bases lining up with TRBD2. Germline CDR1 reads DFQATT; CDR2 reads SNEGSKA (reference sequence). The V gene end was trimmed by 3 bases and the J gene end by 4 bases; junction bases not matched to a gene: 9. This CDR3 is built from 14 residues. The CDR3 is CSASSREEGYEQYF. CDR3 DNA: TGCAGTGCTAGTAGTCGGGAGGAGGGATACGAGCAGTACTTC.

This clonotype was detected a few times. The rearrangement uses TRBV6-2 or TRBV6-3 and TRBJ2-1; the D gene could be TRBD1 or TRBD2 (5 bases each). The V end lost 0 bases, the J end lost 4 bases, and 13 bases lay between the germline ends. The CDR3 consists of 16 residues. Germline values: CDR1 MNHEY, CDR2 SVGEGT. The CDR3 DNA is TGTGCCAGCAGTTACTCTTTGGGGGTTCCGTACAATGAGCAGTTCTTC. This gives the protein CASSYSLGVPYNEQFF.

The chain recombines TRBV6-2 or TRBV6-3 with TRBJ2-7; D not resolved. This CDR3 has 12 amino acids. The germline V gene encodes CDR1 MNHEY and CDR2 SVGEGT. V was trimmed by 5 bases and J by 2 bases, leaving 7 bases between them. CDR3: CASSTLAYEQYF. The DNA for the CDR3 is TGTGCCAGCAGTACCCTGGCCTACGAGCAGTACTTC.

This clonotype has a count of ten or more. This chain uses TRBV12-3 or TRBV12-4 with TRBJ2-2; D gene unclear. Between the trimmed V and J ends, which lost 7 bases and 4 bases, there was a span of 13 bases. The CDR3 has 14 amino acids. In DNA, the CDR3 is TGTGCCAGCAATCTCGACTTGCGCACCGGGGAGCTGTTTTTT. As protein: CASNLDLRTGELFF.

This clonotype was seen a handful of times. The chain couples TRBV20-1 to TRBJ2-4; D ambiguous. This CDR3 spans 16 amino acids. The ends were cut back, 0 bases at V and 1 base at J, with 13 bases in the middle. The V gene's germline CDR1 is DFQATT and CDR2 SNEGSKA (reference sequence). The CDR3 DNA reads as TGCAGTGCTAGAGATAGGGATGGGGTCGCCAAAAACATTCAGTACTTC. Encoded protein: CSARDRDGVAKNIQYF.

This clonotype showed up just a few times. This chain uses TRBV12-3 or TRBV12-4 with TRBJ1-5; D remains unclear. The germline V and J ends were trimmed by 3 bases and 7 bases, with 7 bases remaining between them. CDR3 size: 12 residues. The CDR3 DNA follows: TGTGCCAGCAGTTTCCTTCCCCAGCCCCAGCATTTT. This encodes CASSFLPQPQHF.

V and J are TRBV19 and TRBJ1-2, with a weak D call TRBD1 (6 bases). The length of the CDR3 is 13 residues. The ends were cut back, 6 bases at V and 3 bases at J, with 11 bases in the middle. Germline values: CDR1 LNHDA, CDR2 SQIVND (reference sequence). The CDR3: CASSSGADYGYTF. The CDR3 DNA follows: TGTGCCAGTAGCTCGGGGGCGGACTATGGCTACACCTTC.

This clonotype was counted at least ten times. The chain couples TRBV6-2 or TRBV6-3 to TRBJ2-7; no clear D gene. V lost 6 bases, J lost 5 bases, and 8 bases lay in between. The CDR3 is made up of 11 amino acids. CDR1 is MNHEY and CDR2 is SVGEGT in the germline V gene. DNA for the CDR3: TGTGCCAGCAGCCGTGACGACGAGCAGTACTTC. The encoded protein is CASSRDDEQYF.

Points on this clonotype: A read error may account for a junction end that differs from germline. The chain couples TRBV12-3 or TRBV12-4 to TRBJ2-5; D gene ambiguous. The CDR3 runs to 13 residues. CDR3 bases: TGTGCCGGCAGTTCTGGTGTGGTGGAGACCCAGTACTTC. Translation: CAGSSGVVETQYF.

Many counts were recorded for this clonotype. The V gene is TRBV7-9, the J gene TRBJ2-3; the match to TRBD1 covers 8 bases. This CDR3 is 15 amino acids long. J was trimmed by 3 bases and V by 8 bases; bases with no gene match: 10. CDR1 is SEHNR and CDR2 is FQNEAQ in the germline V gene (reference sequence). The CDR3 sequence is CASSTGTGATDTQYF. The CDR3 DNA sequence: TGTGCCAGCTCCACCGGGACAGGCGCTACAGATACGCAGTATTTT. The whole variable domain, filled in from reference TRBV7-9 and TRBJ2-3, reads DTGVSQNPRHKITKRGQNVTFRCDPISEHNRLYWYRQTLGQGPEFLTYFQNEAQLEKSRLLSDRFSAERPKGSFSTLEIQRTEQGDSAMYLCASSTGTGATDTQYFGPGTRLTVL.

This clonotype has a handful of counts. The V call is TRBV20-1, the J call TRBJ1-6; D remains ambiguous. Between the trimmed V and J ends, which lost 4 bases and 4 bases, there was a span of 14 bases. The germline V gene encodes CDR1 DFQATT and CDR2 SNEGSKA (reference sequence). The CDR3 runs to 15 residues. The CDR3 DNA sequence: TGCAGTGCTACTGACGACAACCGATATAATTCACCCCTCCACTTT. Its protein is CSATDDNRYNSPLHF.

The genes are TRBV7-9 and TRBJ2-1; D possibly matches TRBD1 or TRBD2 (5 bases each). The CDR3 extends over 13 amino acids. Germline CDR1 and CDR2: SEHNR and FQNEAQ (reference sequence). V was pared by 1 base and J by 6 bases, with 7 bases between. The CDR3 here is CASSLGDPNEQFF. For the CDR3, the DNA is TGTGCCAGCAGCTTAGGGGACCCCAATGAGCAGTTCTTC.

Here the CDR3 reads CASSQDFGLYNEQFF. Written as DNA, the CDR3 is TGCGCCAGCAGCCAAGATTTCGGGCTATACAATGAGCAGTTCTTC. This chain joins TRBV4-3 and TRBJ2-1; D is uncertain. V shed 0 bases and J shed 4 bases, with 10 bases lying between them. Germline CDR1 reads LGHNA; CDR2 reads YSLEER. The CDR3 runs 15 residues.